This T cell receptor (beta chain) is drawn from a study of control samples from healthy donors and cancer patients. Germline trimming cut 4 bases from V and 9 bases from J; bases unmatched to any gene: 12. There are 15 residues in the CDR3. Per the germline V gene, CDR1 is LGHDT and CDR2 is YNNKEL (reference sequence). This clone is a singleton in its sample. Here immunoSEQ multiplex PCR was the method, and the copy in TCRdb shows in-frame clones only, minus some. The data hold some 99,000 clones, with about nine tenths observed a single time. Sequenced: blood. The genes are TRBV3-1 (or the pseudogene TRBV3-2) and TRBJ1-3; 7 nucleotides line up with TRBD1. The clonotype originates from a human donor in good health. The donor label of this sample is uncertain. The CDR3 protein is CASSPRTGGVFTIYF. The CDR3 region has the DNA TGTGCCAGCAGCCCACGGACAGGCGGGGTGTTCACCATATATTTT.